The clone carrying this T cell receptor (beta chain) was seen many times. This sample stems from a study of T-cell reconstitution after alpha-beta-depleted transplantation in children. Unique molecular identifiers were incorporated into the prepared TCRbeta library. One entry per CDR3 protein, called by TCRdb with MiXCR from the PCR reads. The sample has hundreds of thousands of distinct CDR3 sequences; 16% are singletons. V lost 1 base, J lost 7 bases, and 10 bases lay in between. This CDR3 region has 13 residues. CDR1 is SGHTA, CDR2 FQGNSA, per germline. The chain employs TRBV7-2 and TRBJ1-2, with unresolved D. The sample consisted of PBMCs from the stem cell graft donor, taken from the stem cell graft. This receptor was obtained from a human donor who donated a stem cell graft to a child with acute myeloid leukemia. This CDR3 reads CASSLVGLSGYTF. CDR3 in DNA: TGTGCCAGCAGCTTAGTAGGGTTGAGTGGCTACACCTTC.